The T cell receptor beta chain described here comes from a study of a mutant IDH1 vaccine in newly diagnosed glioma. As for this clone: Its antigen is still unknown.

Some clones are missing from TCRdb's copy, which holds only in-frame ones; the method was immunoSEQ multiplex PCR. The table shows 44,000 or so clones, with 81% occurring only once. Per germline, CDR1 LGHNA and CDR2 YNFKEQ. The CDR3 consists of 15 residues. Trimming took off 2 bases at V and 5 bases at J, with 15 bases between the two ends. The study, taken as a whole, reports: Shifts in the top peripheral T cell clonotypes seemed unrelated to pseudoprogression.

The sample's time point: week 35, safety follow-up. What each vaccine dose contained was 300 ug of mutant IDH1 20-mer peptide, accompanied by topical imiquimod. Material: PBMCs, obtained from a glioma patient whose treatment included an IDH1 peptide vaccine. The chain joins TRBV4-2 to TRBJ1-1; D is undetermined. This TCR was recovered from a woman aged 35 to 49 with glioma. Some clones in this sample may be carry-over from other donors' samples. The CDR3 DNA is TGTGCCAGCAGCCAATGTTGTGGCTGGGGTACTGAAGCTTTCTTT. Translation: CASSQCCGWGTEAFF.